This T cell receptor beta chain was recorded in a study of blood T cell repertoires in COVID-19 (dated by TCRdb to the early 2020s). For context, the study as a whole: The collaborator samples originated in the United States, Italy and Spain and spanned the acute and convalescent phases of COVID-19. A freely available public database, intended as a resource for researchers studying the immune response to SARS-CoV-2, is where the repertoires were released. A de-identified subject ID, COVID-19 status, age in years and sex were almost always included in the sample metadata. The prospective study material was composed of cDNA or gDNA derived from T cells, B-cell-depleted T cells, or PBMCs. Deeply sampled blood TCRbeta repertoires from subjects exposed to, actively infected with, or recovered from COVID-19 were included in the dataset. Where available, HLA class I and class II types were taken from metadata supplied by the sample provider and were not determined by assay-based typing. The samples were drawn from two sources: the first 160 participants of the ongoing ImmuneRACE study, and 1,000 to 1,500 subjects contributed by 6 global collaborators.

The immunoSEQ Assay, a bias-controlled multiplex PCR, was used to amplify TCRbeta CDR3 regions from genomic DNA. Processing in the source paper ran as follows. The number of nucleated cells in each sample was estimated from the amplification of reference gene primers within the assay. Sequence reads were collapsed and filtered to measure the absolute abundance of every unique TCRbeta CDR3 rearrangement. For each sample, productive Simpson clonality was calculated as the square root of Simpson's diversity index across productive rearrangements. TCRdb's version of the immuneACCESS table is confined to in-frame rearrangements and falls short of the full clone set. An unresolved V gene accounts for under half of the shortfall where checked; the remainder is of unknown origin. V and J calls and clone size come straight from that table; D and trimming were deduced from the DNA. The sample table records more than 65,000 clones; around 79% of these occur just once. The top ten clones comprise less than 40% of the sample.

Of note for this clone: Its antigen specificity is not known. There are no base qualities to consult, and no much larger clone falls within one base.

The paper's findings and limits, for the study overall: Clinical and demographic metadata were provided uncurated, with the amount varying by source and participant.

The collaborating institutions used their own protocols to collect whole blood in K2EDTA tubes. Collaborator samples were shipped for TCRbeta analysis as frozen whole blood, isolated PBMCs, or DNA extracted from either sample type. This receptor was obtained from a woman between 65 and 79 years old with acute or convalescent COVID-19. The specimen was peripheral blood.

The CDR3 corresponds to CASTRDRDSYEQYF. In nucleotide form, the sequence is TGTGCCAGCACGCGGGACAGGGACTCCTACGAGCAGTACTTC. The chain uses TRBV6-5 and TRBJ2-7; 9 central nucleotides agree with TRBD1. The CDR3 starts with the cysteine, ends with the phenylalanine, and has 14 residues. Of the read, only the CDR3 DNA is kept; its 42 bases are in frame from base 1. The germline V end is reduced by 7 bases and the J end by 0 bases; junction bases left unmatched: 4. The germline V gene encodes CDR1 MNHEY and CDR2 SVGAGI.